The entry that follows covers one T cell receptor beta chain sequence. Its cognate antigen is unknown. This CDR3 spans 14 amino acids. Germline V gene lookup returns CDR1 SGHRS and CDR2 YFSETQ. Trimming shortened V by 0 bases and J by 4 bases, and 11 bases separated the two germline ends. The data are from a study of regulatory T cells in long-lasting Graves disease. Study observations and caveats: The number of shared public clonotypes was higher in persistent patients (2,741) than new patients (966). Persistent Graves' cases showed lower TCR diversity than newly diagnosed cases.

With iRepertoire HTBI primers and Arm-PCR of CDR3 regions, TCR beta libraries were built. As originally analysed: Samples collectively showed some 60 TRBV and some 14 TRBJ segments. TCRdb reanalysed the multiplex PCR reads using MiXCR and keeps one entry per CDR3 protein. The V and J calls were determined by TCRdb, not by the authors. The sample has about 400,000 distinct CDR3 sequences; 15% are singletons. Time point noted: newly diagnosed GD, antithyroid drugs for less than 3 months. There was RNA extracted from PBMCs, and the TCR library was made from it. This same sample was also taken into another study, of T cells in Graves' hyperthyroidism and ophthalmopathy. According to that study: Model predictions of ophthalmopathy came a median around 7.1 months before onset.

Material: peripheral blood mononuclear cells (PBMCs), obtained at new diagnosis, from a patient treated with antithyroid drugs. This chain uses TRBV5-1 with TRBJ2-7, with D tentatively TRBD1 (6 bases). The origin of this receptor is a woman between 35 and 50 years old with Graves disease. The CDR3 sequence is CASSLDQGNYEQYF. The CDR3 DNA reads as TGCGCCAGCAGCTTGGACCAGGGGAATTACGAGCAGTACTTC.